This record concerns one TCR beta chain sequence. Its antigen remains unidentified. The data stem from a study of cytomegalovirus exposure and HLA in healthy donors. Study results and limitations: The records held CMV serostatus as the only immune exposure information. Associated with HLA alleles at 0.05 false discovery rate in a later analysis were about 17,000 TCR beta sequences. Analyzed later, most CMV-associated TCR beta chains appeared HLA-restricted.

The PCR contained 60 Vbeta and 13 Jbeta primers. Libraries were prepared by immunoSEQ multiplex PCR; TCRdb keeps only in-frame clonotypes and omits some of them. The data show over 120,000 clones, approximately 80% seen once. The CDR3 has 15 residues. Deletions cut 7 bases from V and 12 bases from J, with 25 bases between. Germline-derived CDR1 and CDR2 are MNHEY and SMNVEV (reference sequence). This clonotype originated in a man aged 25 to 45 in good health and CMV-seropositive. The rearrangement joins TRBV27 to TRBJ2-1, with TRBD2 as a possible D gene (6 bases). Sequenced material: PBMCs. CDR3 sequence: CASTRDSRGWGGQFF. The CDR3, as DNA: TGTGCCAGCACACGGGACTCGAGGGGCTGGGGCGGGCAGTTCTTC.